This T cell receptor (beta chain) was profiled in a study of response to subunit inactivated influenza vaccine. Study-wide points: Authors proposed each seasonal influenza vaccination draws in few new T cells.

Concerning this clonotype: Its antigen is undetermined.

Via MiXCR, TCRdb re-called the RT-PCR reads, giving one row per CDR3 protein. The table has hundreds of thousands of distinct CDR3 sequences, more than 15% seen once. The CDR3 runs to 16 residues. Germline V gene lookup returns CDR1 DFQATT and CDR2 SNEGSKA (reference sequence). The germline V and J ends were trimmed by 1 base and 2 bases, with 15 bases remaining between them. The TCR was taken from a man aged 50 to 69 who received an inactivated influenza vaccine. V is TRBV20-1 and J is TRBJ2-1; D might be TRBD1 (6 bases). The input for sequencing was CD4+ T cells sorted from PBMCs, taken less than 30 months after vaccination. DNA for the CDR3: TGCAGTGCTAGAGCGAGGGGGTCTAAAACCTACAATGAGCAGTTCTTC. The encoded protein is CSARARGSKTYNEQFF.